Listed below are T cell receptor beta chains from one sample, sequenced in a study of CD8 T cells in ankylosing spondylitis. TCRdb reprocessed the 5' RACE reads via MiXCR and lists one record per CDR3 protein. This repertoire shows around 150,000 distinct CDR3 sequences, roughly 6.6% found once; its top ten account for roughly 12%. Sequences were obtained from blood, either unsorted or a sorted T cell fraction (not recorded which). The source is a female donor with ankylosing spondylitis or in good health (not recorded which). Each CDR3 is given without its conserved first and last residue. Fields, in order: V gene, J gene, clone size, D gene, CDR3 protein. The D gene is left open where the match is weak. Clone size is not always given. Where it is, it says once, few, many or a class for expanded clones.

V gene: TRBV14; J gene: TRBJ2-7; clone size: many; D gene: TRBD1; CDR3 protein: ASSQWAGGGDEQY
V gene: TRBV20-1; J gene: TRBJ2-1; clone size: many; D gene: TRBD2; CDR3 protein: SARDLAGSSYNEQF
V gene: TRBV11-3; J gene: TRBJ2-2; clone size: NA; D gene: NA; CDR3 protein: ASSHSTPSAPGSCF
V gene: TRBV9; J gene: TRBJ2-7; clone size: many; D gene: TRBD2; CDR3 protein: ASSVGLAGEHYEQY
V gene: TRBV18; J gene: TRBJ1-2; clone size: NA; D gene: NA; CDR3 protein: ASSPPAGYYGYT
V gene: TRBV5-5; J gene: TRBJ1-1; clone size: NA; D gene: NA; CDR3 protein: ASSLGDTYTEAF
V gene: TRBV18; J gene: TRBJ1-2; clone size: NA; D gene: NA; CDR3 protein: ASSPPNGSYGYT
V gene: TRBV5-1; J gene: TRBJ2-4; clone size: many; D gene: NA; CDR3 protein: ASSHRDPKNIQY
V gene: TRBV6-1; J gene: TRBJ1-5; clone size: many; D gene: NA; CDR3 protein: ASSPGVLGQPQH
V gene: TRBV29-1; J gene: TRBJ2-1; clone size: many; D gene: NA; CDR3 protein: SGGYYNEQF
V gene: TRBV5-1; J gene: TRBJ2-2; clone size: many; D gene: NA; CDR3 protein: ASSSDLNTGELF
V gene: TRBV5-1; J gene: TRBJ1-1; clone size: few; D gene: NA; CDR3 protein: ASSRPTLDTEAF
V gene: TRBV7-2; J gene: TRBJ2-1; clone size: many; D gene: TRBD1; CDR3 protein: ASSLFHTGGFYEQF
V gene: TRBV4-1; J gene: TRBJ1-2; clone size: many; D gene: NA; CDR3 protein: ASSPSGGTYGYT
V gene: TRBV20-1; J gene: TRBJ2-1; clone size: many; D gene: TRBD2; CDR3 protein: SAGGSGASREQF
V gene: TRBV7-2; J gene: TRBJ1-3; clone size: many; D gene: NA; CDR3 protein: ASSLGNTIY
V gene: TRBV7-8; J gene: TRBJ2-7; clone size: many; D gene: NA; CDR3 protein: ASSSRFYVEQY
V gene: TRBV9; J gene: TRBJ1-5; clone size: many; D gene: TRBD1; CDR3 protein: ASSTGTDHNQPQH
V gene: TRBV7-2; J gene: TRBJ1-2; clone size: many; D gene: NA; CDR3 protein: ASSLGTVKYGYT
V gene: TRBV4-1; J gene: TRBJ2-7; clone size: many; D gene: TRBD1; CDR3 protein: ASSQALGQGVYEQY
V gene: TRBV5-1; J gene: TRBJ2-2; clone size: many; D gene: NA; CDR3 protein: ASSHGGAGELF
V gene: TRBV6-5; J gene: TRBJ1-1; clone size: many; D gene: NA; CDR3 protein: ASSYSHRFKNTEAF
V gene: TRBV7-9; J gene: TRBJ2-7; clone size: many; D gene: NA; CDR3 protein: ASSLGSASAYEQY
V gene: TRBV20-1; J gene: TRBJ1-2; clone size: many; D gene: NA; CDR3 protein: SATAQGSFLRDGYT
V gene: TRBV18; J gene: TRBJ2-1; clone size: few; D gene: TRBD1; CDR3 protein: ASSRTVGQGFYNEQF
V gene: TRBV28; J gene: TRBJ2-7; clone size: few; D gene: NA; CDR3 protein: ASSQLPYEQY
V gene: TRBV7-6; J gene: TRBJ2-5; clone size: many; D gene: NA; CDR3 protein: ASSIDRLKTQY
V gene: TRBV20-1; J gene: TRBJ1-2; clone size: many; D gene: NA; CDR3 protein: SARETGRVTGGYT
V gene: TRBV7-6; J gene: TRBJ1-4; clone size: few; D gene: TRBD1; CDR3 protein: ASSITGVGSEKLF
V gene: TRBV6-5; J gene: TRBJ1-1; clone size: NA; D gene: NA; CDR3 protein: TSRLAWVTEAF
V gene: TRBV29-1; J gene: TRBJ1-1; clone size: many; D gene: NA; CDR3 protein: SAMTGNTEAF
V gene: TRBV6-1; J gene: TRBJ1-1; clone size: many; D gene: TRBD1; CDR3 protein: ASRGTGVRLRTSEAF
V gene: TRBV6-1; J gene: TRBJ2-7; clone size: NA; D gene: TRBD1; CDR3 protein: ATHPGTGVLGEQY
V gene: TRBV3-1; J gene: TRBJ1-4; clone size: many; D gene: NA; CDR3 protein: ASSQDRSTNEKLF
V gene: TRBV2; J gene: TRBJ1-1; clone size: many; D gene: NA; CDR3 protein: ASKQGQWPTEAF
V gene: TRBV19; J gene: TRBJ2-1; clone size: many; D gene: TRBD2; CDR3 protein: ASSIGERGWEQF
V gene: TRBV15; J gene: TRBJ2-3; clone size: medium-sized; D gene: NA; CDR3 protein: ATRDSGSDTQY
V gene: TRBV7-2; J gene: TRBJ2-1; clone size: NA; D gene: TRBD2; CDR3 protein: ASSYRSIAGGNNEQF
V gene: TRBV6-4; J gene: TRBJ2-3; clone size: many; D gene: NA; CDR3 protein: ASSDSGPLDTQY
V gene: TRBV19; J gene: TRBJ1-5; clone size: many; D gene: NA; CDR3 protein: ASSIGSGQPQH
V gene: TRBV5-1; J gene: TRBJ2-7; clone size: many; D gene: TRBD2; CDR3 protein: ASSPGLAGAEQY
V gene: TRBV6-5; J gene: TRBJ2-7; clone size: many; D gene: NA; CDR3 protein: ASSYYPSRGHEQY
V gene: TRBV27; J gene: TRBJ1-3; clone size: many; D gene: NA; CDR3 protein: ASSSLSGAAIY
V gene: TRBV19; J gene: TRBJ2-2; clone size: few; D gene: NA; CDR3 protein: ASRGPPNTGELF
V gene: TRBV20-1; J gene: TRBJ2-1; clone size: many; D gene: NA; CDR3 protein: STDLFNEQF
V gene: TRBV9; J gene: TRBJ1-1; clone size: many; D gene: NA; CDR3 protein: ASSEGGNTEAF
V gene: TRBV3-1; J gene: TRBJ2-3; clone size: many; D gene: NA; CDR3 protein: ASSPWRVGDTQY
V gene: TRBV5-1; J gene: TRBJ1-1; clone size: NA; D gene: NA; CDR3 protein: ASSTAGREFTEAF
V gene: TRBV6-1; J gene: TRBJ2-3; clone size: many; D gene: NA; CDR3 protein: AIGIWDTDTQY
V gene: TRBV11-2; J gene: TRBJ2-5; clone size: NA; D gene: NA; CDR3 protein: ASSLKSDPVGVVQETQY
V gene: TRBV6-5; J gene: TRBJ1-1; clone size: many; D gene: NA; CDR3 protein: ASSYLPLGPDTAEAF
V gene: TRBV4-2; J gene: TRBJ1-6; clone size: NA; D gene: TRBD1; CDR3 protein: ASSQEGGTGASPLH
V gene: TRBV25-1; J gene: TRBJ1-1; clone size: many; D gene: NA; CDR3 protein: ASSAGAWTEAF
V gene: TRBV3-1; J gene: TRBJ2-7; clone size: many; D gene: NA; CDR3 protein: ASSLTPGPPY
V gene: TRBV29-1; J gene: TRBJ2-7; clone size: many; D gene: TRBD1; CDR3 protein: SVGRTGAEEQY
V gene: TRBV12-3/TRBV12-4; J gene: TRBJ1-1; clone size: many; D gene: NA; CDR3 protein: ASGDFSTGAF
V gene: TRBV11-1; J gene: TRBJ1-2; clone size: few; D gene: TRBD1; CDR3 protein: ASSSGTGVFANYGYT